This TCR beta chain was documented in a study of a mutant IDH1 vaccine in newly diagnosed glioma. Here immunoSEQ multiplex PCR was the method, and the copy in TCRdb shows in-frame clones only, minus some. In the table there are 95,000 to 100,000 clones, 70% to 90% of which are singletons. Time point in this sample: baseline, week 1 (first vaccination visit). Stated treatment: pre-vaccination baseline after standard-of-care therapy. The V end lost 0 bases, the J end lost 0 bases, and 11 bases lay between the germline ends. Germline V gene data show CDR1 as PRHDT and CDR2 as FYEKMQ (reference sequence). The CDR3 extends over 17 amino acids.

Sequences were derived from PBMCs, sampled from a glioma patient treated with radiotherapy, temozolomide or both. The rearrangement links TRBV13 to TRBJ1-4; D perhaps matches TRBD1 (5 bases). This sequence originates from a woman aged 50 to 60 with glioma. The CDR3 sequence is CASSLGLGTSTNEKLFF. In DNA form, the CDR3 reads TGTGCCAGCAGCTTAGGCCTCGGGACGTCAACTAATGAAAAACTGTTTTTT.